This T cell receptor beta chain is drawn from a study of T cells in localized non-small cell lung cancer (TCRdb year 2020). Regarding the study in general: T cell repertoires of 200 to 250 early-stage NSCLC patients were analyzed, with tumors being compared against uninvolved tumor-adjacent lungs. The cohort comprised approximately 240 treatment-naïve NSCLC patients with resected, localized lung tumors. Of the NSCLC patients, around 140 were male and approximately 100 were female, and the mean age was roughly 61 years.

At diagnosis, tumor, uninvolved tumor-adjacent lung and peripheral blood were collected and then preserved as a mix of FFPE and fresh-frozen material. Results the study describes overall, beyond this receptor: A median of approximately 57 of the top 100 tumor clones were detected in paired uninvolved adjacent lung, and under 30 of these tumor clones were also found among the top 100 clones of the paired uninvolved adjacent lung. Because of the exploratory design, TCR variables were selected using unadjusted p-values without false-discovery rate correction. Uninvolved tumor-adjacent lung showed the highest T cell clonality, higher than tumor, which suggests more focused antigenic responses in the uninvolved tumor-adjacent lung. Higher blood T cell density associated with longer overall survival, while higher adjacent-lung clonality associated with shorter survival. Because multi-region sequencing of the tumors was not done, intratumor heterogeneity could not be ruled out.

TCR beta CDR3 regions were sequenced from DNA using the immunoSEQ Assay. Turning to the authors' computational methods: T cell density was computed as TCR beta template counts normalized to usable DNA estimated by amplifying housekeeping genes. The preseqR package was used to estimate richness by extrapolating to 400,000 templates for PBMC samples and to 120,000 templates for tissue samples. Clonality was taken to be one minus Pielou's evenness. To identify tissue-enriched TCRs, differential abundance testing was run on productive amino-acid clonotypes with a minimum total count of 5 and an alpha of 0.1. The Jaccard Index and the Morisita Overlap Index were used to quantify repertoire overlap between compartments. GLIPH grouped TCR beta CDR3s together with public tetramer-defined viral CDR3s, and a viral motif had to include at least three viral sequences and show V-gene enrichment. TCRdb re-hosts the immuneACCESS table, in-frame sequences only. Its copies lack some clones; in the studies checked, an unresolved V gene accounts for under half of them, and the cause for the rest is not known. The V and J calls and clone size were taken over from that table, and D and trimming were inferred from the DNA. Present in this sample are about 2,100 clones, approximately 40% of which were seen just once. Approximately 9.5% of the sample is held by the ten biggest clonotypes.

In regard to this clone: Its antigen is unknown. Base qualities are not recorded, but no much larger clone differs from it by a single base.

The clonotype comes from a male donor at least 60 years old with stage II squamous cell lung carcinoma. The sequencing here drew on lung tumor tissue, taken before any cancer treatment.

The DNA is TGTGCTAGTGCCGACAGGGACCTACAAGAGACCCAGTACTTC. This yields the protein CASADRDLQETQYF. The V gene is TRBV12-5 and the J gene is TRBJ2-5; 7 bases in between match TRBD1. For CDR1 and CDR2, the germline V gene lists LGHNT and FRNRAP. There are 14 amino acids in the CDR3, from cysteine to phenylalanine inclusive. Only the CDR3 part of the read is kept: 42 bases, read in frame from the first base. V ends up 7 bases short and J 2 bases short, with an unmatched junction base count of 7.